The clone carrying this T cell receptor beta chain occurred once. CDR3 length: 15 amino acids. Germline assignment: CDR1 SGDLS and CDR2 YYNGEE. The V gene lost 3 bases and the J gene lost 2 bases, with 12 bases spanning the gap. Profiling relied on immunoSEQ multiplex PCR, and the TCRdb table lists in-frame clones only, not all of them. The data contain approximately 73,000 clones, approximately 91% of them singletons. The data originate from a study of technical replicates of blood from several donors. This receptor was identified in a human donor in good health. This rearrangement joins TRBV9 to TRBJ2-1, with D maybe TRBD2 (6 bases). Sample: T cells isolated from PBMCs. This CDR3 is CASSAPGLPYNEQFF. The CDR3 coding sequence is TGTGCCAGCAGCGCTCCGGGACTCCCCTACAATGAGCAGTTCTTC. The variable domain in full, with the rest retrieved from reference TRBV9 and TRBJ2-1, is DSGVTQTPKHLITATGQRVTLRCSPRSGDLSVYWYQQSLDQGLQFLIQYYNGEERAKGNILERFSAQQFPDLHSELNLSSLELGDSALYFCASSAPGLPYNEQFFGPGTRLTVL.